The 14 T cell receptor beta chains reported below all come from one sample, sequenced in a study of blood T cell repertoires in COVID-19. Only in-frame clones appear in the TCRdb table, and some are missing; sequencing was by immunoSEQ multiplex PCR. The sample records some 31,000 clones, about 94% being singletons. Sequenced material: peripheral blood. The source of these receptors is a human donor in a cohort sampled during active COVID-19.

The rearrangement links TRBV6-2 or TRBV6-3 to TRBJ2-5, with 15 bases aligning to TRBD2. This CDR3 is 17 amino acids long. From germline, CDR1 is MNHEY and CDR2 SVGEGT. V shed 4 bases, J shed 5 bases, and the junction held 8 bases outside the gene matches. The CDR3 here is CASSSRTSGRAMETQYF. The DNA of the CDR3 is TGTGCCAGCAGTTCCAGGACTAGCGGGAGGGCGATGGAGACCCAGTACTTC.

The V gene is TRBV5-6, the J gene TRBJ1-1; 9 nucleotides agree with TRBD1. The trim removed 4 bases at V and 5 bases at J, leaving 9 bases unmatched. CDR1 and CDR2 from the germline V gene are SGHDT and YYEEEE. CDR3 length: 15 amino acids. CDR3 DNA: TGTGCCAGCAGCGGTCGGGACAGGGTGTGGACTGAAGCTTTCTTT. Its translation: CASSGRDRVWTEAFF.

V and J are TRBV6-2 or TRBV6-3 and TRBJ1-6, with a possible D match to TRBD1 (5 bases). The CDR3 sequence is 19 residues long. CDR1 is MNHEY, CDR2 SVGEGT, per germline. With 2 bases removed from V and 7 bases from J, the gap between germline ends came to 24 bases. CDR3 residues: CASSYSWGSGTYLNSPLHF. The CDR3 nucleotides are TGTGCCAGCAGTTACAGCTGGGGGTCCGGGACTTACTTAAATTCACCCCTCCACTTT.

J is TRBJ2-3 and V is TRBV7-9, with a tentative D call TRBD2 (5 bases). There are 13 residues in the CDR3. Trimming left V 1 base short and J 4 bases short, with 6 bases between. Germline CDR1 reads SEHNR; CDR2 reads FQNEAQ (reference sequence). The CDR3 spells CASSLGGSDTQYF. Written as DNA, the CDR3 is TGTGCCAGCAGCTTAGGAGGGTCAGATACGCAGTATTTT.

The chain combines TRBV4-1 with TRBJ1-1; D possibly corresponds to TRBD1 (5 bases). The CDR3 spans 13 residues. V was clipped by 4 bases and J by 4 bases, with 10 bases between them. Looked up from germline, CDR1 is MGHRA and CDR2 is YSYEKL. The CDR3 region has the DNA TGCGCCAGCAGCCCTTTAAGGGGCACTGAAGCTTTCTTT. The encoded protein is CASSPLRGTEAFF.

The chain joins TRBV12-2 to TRBJ2-5; TRBD1, the table's D call, lacks a check against the DNA. TRBV12-2 is shown as a pseudogene. The CDR3 totals 19 residues. This chain's CDR3 is CASRSTVTRTGRNQETQYF. The CDR3 coding sequence is TGTGCAAGTCGCTCCACTGTAACACGGACAGGGAGAAATCAAGAGACCCAGTACTTC.

This clone was counted once. This sequence joins TRBV10-2 and TRBJ2-7; 8 positions agree with TRBD2. Unmatched junction bases numbered 5, after V lost 4 bases and J lost 3 bases. The CDR3 covers 14 residues. The germline V gene encodes CDR1 WSHSY and CDR2 SAAADI. DNA for the CDR3: TGCGCCAGCAGTGTACTAGCGGCGGGCTACGAGCAGTACTTC. It encodes CASSVLAAGYEQYF.

The J gene is TRBJ2-2, the V gene TRBV5-4; TRBD2 matches 8 bases. CDR3 size: 15 residues. The V segment lost 4 bases and the J segment 1 base; nucleotides outside the gene matches: 3. CDR1 and CDR2 (germline): SGHNT, YYREEE (reference sequence). As DNA, the CDR3 is TGTGCCAGCAGCCCCCTAGCGGGGAACACCGGGGAGCTGTTTTTT. This codes for CASSPLAGNTGELFF.

The chain is built from TRBV6-5 and TRBJ1-1, with 9 bases fitting TRBD1. This CDR3 region has 14 residues. Germline-derived CDR1 and CDR2 are MNHEY and SVGAGI. V trimming: 0 bases; J trimming: 7 bases; junction bases outside the gene matches: 3. CDR3 residues: CASSYSGTGFEAFF. CDR3 nucleotides: TGTGCCAGCAGTTACTCCGGGACAGGGTTTGAAGCTTTCTTT.

The V and J genes are TRBV7-9 and TRBJ2-7; TRBD2 matches 9 bases. V shed 5 bases and J 5 bases; nucleotides not matched to a gene: 19. Germline loops: CDR1 SEHNR, CDR2 FQNEAQ (reference sequence). The CDR3 sequence is 18 residues long. The CDR3: CASSPSFRRASGTDEQYF. In DNA, the CDR3 is TGTGCCAGCAGCCCATCATTTCGCCGGGCTAGCGGGACTGACGAGCAGTACTTC.

The V gene is TRBV6-5, the J gene TRBJ1-2, with D hard to call. CDR3 length: 13 amino acids. V was clipped by 8 bases and J by 6 bases, with 16 bases between them. The germline V gene has CDR1 MNHEY and CDR2 SVGAGI. CDR3 sequence (DNA): TGTGCCAGCCTCCGGGATGACGGCCATGGCTACACCTTC. This gives the protein CASLRDDGHGYTF.

This clone is a singleton in its sample. The chain uses TRBV11-2 and TRBJ1-6, with 9 bases fitting TRBD1. The CDR3 length is 15 residues. The V and J ends lost 5 bases and 7 bases, in that order; junction bases with no gene match: 6. Germline CDR1 and CDR2: SGHAT and FQNNGV. CDR3 amino acids: CASSIQQGANSPLHF. The CDR3 region has the DNA TGTGCCAGCAGCATTCAACAGGGGGCAAATTCACCCCTCCACTTT.

This clone has only one observation. The chain couples TRBV4-1 to TRBJ1-2, with a weak D call TRBD1 (5 bases). Germline V gene sequence: CDR1 MGHRA, CDR2 YSYEKL. V gave up 0 bases and J gave up 5 bases, with 10 bases separating them. This CDR3 spans 14 amino acids. This chain's CDR3 is CASSQDGAGYGYTF. The CDR3 nucleotides are TGCGCCAGCAGCCAAGATGGGGCAGGGTATGGCTACACCTTC.

The rearrangement links TRBV5-1 to TRBJ1-5, with 10 bases lining up with TRBD1. This CDR3 contains 15 residues. Germline V gives CDR1 SGHRS, CDR2 YFSETQ. The J segment lost 3 bases and the V segment lost 4 bases, leaving 4 bases of the junction unmatched. This CDR3 is CASSTGTGVNQPQHF. CDR3 coding DNA: TGCGCCAGCAGCACAGGGACAGGGGTCAATCAGCCCCAGCATTTT.